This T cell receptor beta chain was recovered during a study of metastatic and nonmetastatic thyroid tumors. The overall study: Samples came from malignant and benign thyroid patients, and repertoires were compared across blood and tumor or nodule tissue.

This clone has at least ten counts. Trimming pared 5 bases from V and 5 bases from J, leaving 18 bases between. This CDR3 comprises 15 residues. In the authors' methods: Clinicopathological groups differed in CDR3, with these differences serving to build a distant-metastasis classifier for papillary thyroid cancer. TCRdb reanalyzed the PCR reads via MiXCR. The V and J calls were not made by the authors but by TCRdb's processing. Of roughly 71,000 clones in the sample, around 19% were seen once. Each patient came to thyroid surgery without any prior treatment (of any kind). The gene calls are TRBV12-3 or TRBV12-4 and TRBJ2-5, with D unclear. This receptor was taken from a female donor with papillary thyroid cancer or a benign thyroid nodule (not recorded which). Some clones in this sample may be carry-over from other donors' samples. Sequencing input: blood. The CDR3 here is CASSPQDLLGETQYF. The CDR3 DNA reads TGTGCCAGCAGTCCCCAGGACCTCCTGGGGGAGACCCAGTACTTC.